The 9 T cell receptor beta chains below all came from one sample that was sequenced in a study of cytomegalovirus exposure and HLA in healthy donors. Researchers ran the PCR with 60 Vbeta and 13 Jbeta primers. Produced via immunoSEQ multiplex PCR; TCRdb's table is partial and in-frame only. The sample consists of around 91,000 clones, around 80% of them appearing once. Sequencing was done on a sample of PBMCs. Source of these receptors: a male donor in good health and CMV-seropositive.

This clone was counted only a few times. This chain links TRBV7-9 with TRBJ1-5, with TRBD1 as a possible D gene (6 bases). The germline CDR1 and CDR2 sequences are SEHNR and FQNEAQ (reference sequence). The CDR3 is 13 amino acids. V was shortened by 11 bases and J by 0 bases, with 11 bases between the two germline ends. The CDR3 coding sequence is TGTGCCGGACAGACATTTAGCAATCAGCCCCAGCATTTT. As protein: CAGQTFSNQPQHF.

J is TRBJ2-2 and V is TRBV15; D perhaps matches TRBD2 (5 bases). The CDR3 is made up of 16 amino acids. V lost 4 bases and J lost 3, with 15 bases in between. Looked up from germline, CDR1 is LNHNV and CDR2 is YYDKDF (reference sequence). The chain's CDR3 is CATSNGRKGDTGELFF. The DNA for the CDR3 is TGTGCCACCAGCAATGGCCGGAAGGGAGACACCGGGGAGCTGTTTTTT.

The chain joins TRBV19 to TRBJ2-1, with TRBD2 matching over 9 bases. There are 16 residues in the CDR3. Unmatched junction bases numbered 4, after V lost 4 bases and J lost 0 bases. Germline values: CDR1 LNHDA, CDR2 SQIVND (reference sequence). The CDR3 protein is CASSTDSGSSYNEQFF. The DNA of the CDR3 is TGTGCCAGTAGTACAGATAGCGGGAGCTCCTACAATGAGCAGTTCTTC.

J is TRBJ2-2 and V is TRBV27; 12 positions agree with TRBD2. The CDR3 is made up of 16 amino acids. CDR1 is MNHEY and CDR2 is SMNVEV in the germline V gene (reference sequence). V dropped 1 base and J dropped 6; count of bases not matched to a gene: 3. CDR3 in amino acids: CASSLLASGRAGELFF. CDR3 bases: TGTGCCAGCAGTTTATTGGCTAGCGGGAGGGCCGGGGAGCTGTTTTTT.

The chain is built from TRBV27 and TRBJ1-1, with TRBD1 as a possible D gene (6 bases). The V gene's germline CDR1 is MNHEY and CDR2 SMNVEV (reference sequence). CDR3 length: 15 residues. V was pared by 10 bases and J by 0 bases, with 18 bases between. The CDR3 nucleotides read TGTGCCACTTCTCAGGGGACTAGTTTGAACACTGAAGCTTTCTTT. Its protein is CATSQGTSLNTEAFF.

V and J are TRBV7-6 and TRBJ1-3; D remains ambiguous. Germline lookup yields CDR1 SGHVS and CDR2 FNYEAQ. Trimming removed 6 bases from V and 0 bases from J, with 12 bases in between. The CDR3 sequence is 15 residues long. The CDR3 DNA sequence: TGTGCCAGCAGTTCCCCCAGGATCTCTGGAAACACCATATATTTT. This encodes CASSSPRISGNTIYF.

The chain recombines TRBV6-5 with TRBJ2-5, with D uncertain. The CDR3 runs to 12 residues. The germline V gene encodes CDR1 MNHEY and CDR2 SVGAGI. Trimming shortened V by 5 bases and J by 4 bases, and 8 bases separated the two germline ends. CDR3 sequence: CASSEAVETQYF. The CDR3, as DNA: TGTGCCAGCAGTGAAGCTGTAGAGACCCAGTACTTC.

This sequence joins TRBV9 and TRBJ1-4, with 7 bases lining up with TRBD1. Germline loops: CDR1 SGDLS, CDR2 YYNGEE. The length of the CDR3 is 16 residues. J was trimmed by 4 bases and V by 0 bases; bases with no gene match: 6. The CDR3 loop is CASSVEDRAINEKLFF. CDR3 nucleotide sequence: TGTGCCAGCAGCGTAGAAGACAGGGCAATTAATGAAAAACTGTTTTTT.

For the CDR3, the DNA is TGTGCCAGCAGTGCTGCAGCAGGTAGCGGGTCGACAGATACGCAGTATTTT. Its protein is CASSAAAGSGSTDTQYF. V usage is TRBV6-4 and J usage is TRBJ2-3, with 7 nucleotides matching TRBD2. This CDR3 has 17 residues. Germline V gene sequence: CDR1 MRHNA, CDR2 SNTAGT. V was pared by 4 bases and J by 3 bases, with 13 bases of the junction left unmatched.